Listed here is a single TCR beta chain. Its antigen is as yet unknown. The data were taken from a study of cytomegalovirus exposure and HLA in healthy donors. At the level of the study: Earlier sequencing of about 179 million T cells yielded about 120 million unique TCR beta sequences.

The PCR employed 60 Vbeta primers together with 13 Jbeta primers. Method: immunoSEQ multiplex PCR; TCRdb's copy keeps in-frame clones and lacks some. The sample has some 130,000 clones, 80% seen once. This CDR3 region has 17 residues. The germline V gene encodes CDR1 GTSNPN and CDR2 SVGIG (reference sequence). The V gene lost 6 bases and the J gene lost 1 base, with 23 bases spanning the gap. General study results and limits: Solely CMV serostatus was available to characterize immune exposure. Accounts indicate the classifier identified cytomegalovirus status with strong specificity and sensitivity.

Sample: PBMCs. This sequence was found in a man aged 25 to 40 in good health and CMV-seronegative. The chain has TRBV30 and TRBJ2-3; TRBD1 might be the D (6 bases). DNA of the CDR3: TGTGCCTGCCGAGGGTTCGGGACACCCACCCGCACAGATACGCAGTATTTT. It encodes CACRGFGTPTRTDTQYF.